The following is a T cell receptor beta chain sequence with its context. The data stem from a study of lymphopenia after photon versus proton radiotherapy. Data came from immunoSEQ multiplex PCR; TCRdb stores just in-frame clones and leaves some out. The sample has around 13,000 clones, 82% seen once. The material was peripheral blood, obtained from a patient treated with photon-based radiotherapy. This TCR was recovered from a man in his fifties or sixties with gastric cancer.

In DNA form, the CDR3 reads TGTGCCAGCTCACCATTGGGACAGGGTATTCAGCCCCAGCATTTT. Protein: CASSPLGQGIQPQHF. The chain has TRBV18 and TRBJ1-5, with TRBD1 matching 9 bases. After removal of 2 bases from V and 6 bases from J, the junction contained 5 bases not matched to a gene. Germline-derived CDR1 and CDR2 are KGHSH and LQKENI. This CDR3 contains 15 residues.